Shown below are 22 T cell receptor beta chains from a single sample sequenced in a study of PD-1 blockade in classical Hodgkin lymphoma. Patients all relapsed after autologous stem cell transplantation, and there was variation in brentuximab vedotin exposure. Generated by immunoSEQ multiplex PCR, the TCRdb table keeps only in-frame clones and is missing some. The sample includes more than 60,000 clones, about 88% of them seen just once. Sample: peripheral blood mononuclear cells (PBMCs), taken at baseline. All receptors derive from a human donor with classical Hodgkin lymphoma.

V usage is TRBV6-5 and J usage is TRBJ1-6, with TRBD1 as a possible D gene (6 bases). CDR1 and CDR2 from the germline V gene are MNHEY and SVGAGI. The germline V and J ends were trimmed by 2 bases and 1 base, with 6 bases remaining between them. The CDR3 has 15 amino acids. The CDR3: CASSYQGSYNSPLHF. CDR3 DNA: TGTGCCAGCAGTTACCAGGGGTCCTATAATTCACCCCTCCACTTT.

V is TRBV5-6 and J is TRBJ1-2; 10 bases agree with TRBD1. With V trimmed by 0 bases and J by 7 bases, 3 bases remained unmatched. Per germline, CDR1 SGHDT and CDR2 YYEEEE. The CDR3 is made up of 14 amino acids. The CDR3 sequence: CASSLGDRGLGYTF. CDR3 nucleotides: TGTGCCAGCAGCTTGGGGGACAGGGGCCTTGGCTACACCTTC.

The chain combines TRBV11-3 with TRBJ2-1; 10 bases match TRBD2. This CDR3 region has 14 residues. The V gene's germline CDR1 is SGHNT and CDR2 YENEEA. The junction had 7 bases not matched to a gene; V was cut back by 8 bases and J by 6 bases. CDR3 nucleotide sequence: TGTGCCAGCTCGGGTAGCGGGGGGCCCAATGAGCAGTTCTTC. Its translation is CASSGSGGPNEQFF.

This sequence joins TRBV18 and TRBJ2-1; 9 bases fit TRBD2. This CDR3 has 13 residues. With 3 bases clipped from V and 12 bases from J, the junction kept 6 bases outside the gene matches. Germline V CDR1 and CDR2: KGHSH, LQKENI. The CDR3 here is CASSPGREGRQFF. As DNA, the CDR3 is TGTGCCAGCTCACCGGGGCGGGAGGGCCGGCAGTTCTTC.

This clone has more than one count but fewer than ten. The chain recombines TRBV7-9 with TRBJ1-5; no reliable D call. The CDR3 consists of 13 residues. Germline loops: CDR1 SEHNR, CDR2 FQNEAQ (reference sequence). V lost 5 bases and J lost 6, with 11 bases in between. CDR3 sequence reads: CASSRGGVQPQHF. The CDR3, as DNA: TGTGCCAGCAGCCGCGGTGGGGTTCAGCCCCAGCATTTT.

The chain combines TRBV10-3 with TRBJ2-7; the D gene could be TRBD1 or TRBD2 (5 bases each). This CDR3 contains 12 residues. With 7 bases removed from V and 4 bases from J, the gap between germline ends came to 11 bases. Germline lookup yields CDR1 ENHRY and CDR2 SYGVKD. The CDR3 reads CAIKNGAYEQYF. The CDR3 DNA follows: TGTGCCATCAAAAACGGGGCATACGAGCAGTACTTC.

The rearrangement links TRBV7-3 to TRBJ2-2; D gene uncertain. Trimming took 5 bases from V and 3 from J, leaving 10 bases between them. The CDR3 runs to 14 residues. The V gene's germline CDR1 is SGHTA and CDR2 FQGTGA. The CDR3 sequence is CASSLGPDTGELFF. The CDR3 nucleotides are TGTGCCAGCAGCCTTGGGCCTGACACCGGGGAGCTGTTTTTT. Based on the CDR3 plus reference TRBV7-3 and TRBJ2-2, the full variable domain is GAGVSQTPSNKVTEKGKYVELRCDPISGHTALYWYRQSLGQGPEFLIYFQGTGAADDSGLPNDRFFAVRPEGSVSTLKIQRTERGDSAVYLCASSLGPDTGELFFGEGSRLTVL.

This chain connects TRBV19 to TRBJ2-5; possible D gene TRBD2, 5 bases. The CDR3 extends over 13 amino acids. Germline lookup yields CDR1 LNHDA and CDR2 SQIVND (reference sequence). V dropped 7 bases and J dropped 5 bases, with 14 bases sitting between them. The CDR3 nucleotides are TGTGCCAGTAACCGGGATTATGGGGAGACCCAGTACTTC. Residues: CASNRDYGETQYF.

The chain has TRBV10-3 and TRBJ1-1; D not certain. V was pared by 5 bases and J by 1 base, with 11 bases between. This CDR3 is 14 amino acids long. Germline V gene lookup returns CDR1 ENHRY and CDR2 SYGVKD. The CDR3 reads CAISTRTENTEAFF. CDR3 nucleotides: TGTGCCATCAGTACCCGCACAGAGAACACTGAAGCTTTCTTT.

The CDR3 nucleotides are TGTGCCAGCAGCTTTAATCAGCCCCAGCATTTT. This translates into CASSFNQPQHF. This sequence joins TRBV5-8 and TRBJ1-5; unclear D gene. Germline-derived CDR1 and CDR2 are SGHTS and YDEGEE. The V end was cut by 2 bases, the J end by 4 bases, with 1 base between. CDR3 length equals 11 residues.

The chain employs TRBV11-2 and TRBJ2-2; D remains unclear. The CDR3 is 14 amino acids. Germline lookup yields CDR1 SGHAT and CDR2 FQNNGV. Trimming left V 1 base short and J 5 bases short, with 8 bases between. For the CDR3, the DNA is TGTGCCAGCAGCTTAGGCAGACTGACCGGGGAGCTGTTTTTT. Translated: CASSLGRLTGELFF.

This clone was observed once. The CDR3 DNA reads TGTGCCAGCAGTGCCATGAACTCCTACGAGCAGTACTTC. Encoded protein: CASSAMNSYEQYF. The rearrangement joins TRBV25-1 to TRBJ2-7; no clear D. The CDR3 covers 13 residues. Trimming pared 4 bases from V and 0 bases from J, leaving 7 bases between. Germline-derived CDR1 and CDR2 are MGHDK and SYGVNS.

This sequence joins TRBV5-1 and TRBJ1-1; 8 bases map to TRBD1. The CDR3 is made up of 15 amino acids. Germline assignment: CDR1 SGHRS and CDR2 YFSETQ. V shed 7 bases, J shed 2 bases, and the junction held 10 bases outside the gene matches. CDR3 in DNA: TGCGCCAGCGACCCACAGGGACAGGATAACACTGAAGCTTTCTTT. Translation gives CASDPQGQDNTEAFF. The full variable domain, completed using reference TRBV5-1 and TRBJ1-1, is KAGVTQTPRYLIKTRGQQVTLSCSPISGHRSVSWYQQTPGQGLQFLFEYFSETQRNKGNFPGRFSGRQFSNSRSEMNVSTLELGDSALYLCASDPQGQDNTEAFFGQGTRLTVV.

The chain couples TRBV7-8 to TRBJ2-7; D is perhaps TRBD1 (5 bases). Trimming took 5 bases from V and 3 from J, leaving 8 bases between them. This CDR3 comprises 12 residues. Germline-derived CDR1 and CDR2 are SGHVS and FQNEAQ. CDR3 sequence (DNA): TGTGCCAGCAGCGGGGCCCGCTACGAGCAGTACTTC. Its protein product is CASSGARYEQYF. The whole variable domain, remainder taken from reference TRBV7-8 and TRBJ2-7, is GAGVSQSPRYKVAKRGQDVALRCDPISGHVSLFWYQQALGQGPEFLTYFQNEAQLDKSGLPSDRFFAERPEGSVSTLKIQRTQQEDSAVYLCASSGARYEQYFGPGTRLTVT.

This clone was seen only once. J is TRBJ2-1 and V is TRBV6-5; TRBD2 matches 10 bases. CDR3 length: 14 residues. The ends lost 5 bases at V and 6 bases at J; junction bases unmatched: 4. Germline assignment: CDR1 MNHEY and CDR2 SVGAGI. DNA for the CDR3: TGTGCCAGCAGTCCCGGGACTAGCGTCAATGAGCAGTTCTTC. Translation: CASSPGTSVNEQFF.

J is TRBJ1-5 and V is TRBV2; TRBD1 aligns across 7 bases. This CDR3 has 19 residues. CDR1 and CDR2 (germline): SNHLY, FYNNEI. V gave up 5 bases and J gave up 0 bases; unmatched junction bases: 16. CDR3 loop: CASSPPERGHSVSNQPQHF. CDR3 DNA sequence: TGTGCCAGCAGTCCCCCCGAGAGGGGGCACAGTGTTAGCAATCAGCCCCAGCATTTT.

In the case of this clone: In the same sample, other DNA sequences code for this CDR3. V is TRBV7-9 and J is TRBJ2-1, with no clear D. The germline V gene encodes CDR1 SEHNR and CDR2 FQNEAQ (reference sequence). CDR3 length: 11 amino acids. V dropped 2 bases and J dropped 7 bases, with 3 bases sitting between them. CDR3 sequence reads: CASSLSNEQFF. The DNA for the CDR3 is TGTGCCAGCAGCTTATCTAATGAGCAGTTCTTC.

This rearrangement joins TRBV10-3 to TRBJ2-1; 8 bases are a match to TRBD2. Germline V gene sequence: CDR1 ENHRY, CDR2 SYGVKD. The CDR3 covers 17 residues. Unmatched junction bases numbered 10, after V lost 1 base and J lost 5 bases. DNA of the CDR3: TGTGCCATCAGTGAGTTCGAGGACGGGGGGGCTAACAATGAGCAGTTCTTC. Translated: CAISEFEDGGANNEQFF.

The chain recombines TRBV27 with TRBJ2-7, with 8 bases lining up with TRBD1. CDR3 length: 16 amino acids. J was trimmed by 1 base and V by 6 bases; bases with no gene match: 11. The germline CDR1 and CDR2 sequences are MNHEY and SMNVEV (reference sequence). CDR3 nucleotides: TGTGCCAGCAGCAACACAACAGGGGGATGGTCCTACGAGCAGTACTTC. This sequence encodes CASSNTTGGWSYEQYF.

The rearrangement joins TRBV6-1 to TRBJ1-1; D unclear. The germline V and J ends were trimmed by 5 bases and 7 bases, with 8 bases remaining between them. CDR1 and CDR2 (germline): MNHNS, SASEGT. The CDR3 totals 11 residues. CDR3 loop: CASSYGFEAFF. The CDR3 region has the DNA TGTGCCAGCAGTTACGGGTTTGAAGCTTTCTTT.

The J gene is TRBJ2-7, the V gene TRBV4-1; 10 bases are shared with TRBD1. Germline V gene lookup returns CDR1 MGHRA and CDR2 YSYEKL. V trimming: 1 base; J trimming: 2 bases; junction bases outside the gene matches: 5. The CDR3 spans 16 residues. Written as DNA, the CDR3 is TGCGCCAGCAGCCAAGTGGGGGGGACAGGGGCCTACGAGCAGTACTTC. Encoded protein: CASSQVGGTGAYEQYF.

V usage is TRBV11-2 and J usage is TRBJ2-1, with 13 bases identical to TRBD2. Germline trimming cut 5 bases from V and 9 bases from J; bases unmatched to any gene: 7. Per germline, CDR1 SGHAT and CDR2 FQNNGV. CDR3 length: 15 amino acids. The CDR3 loop reads CASSKRTSGSFEQFF. The CDR3 DNA follows: TGTGCCAGCAGCAAACGGACTAGCGGGAGTTTTGAGCAGTTCTTC.